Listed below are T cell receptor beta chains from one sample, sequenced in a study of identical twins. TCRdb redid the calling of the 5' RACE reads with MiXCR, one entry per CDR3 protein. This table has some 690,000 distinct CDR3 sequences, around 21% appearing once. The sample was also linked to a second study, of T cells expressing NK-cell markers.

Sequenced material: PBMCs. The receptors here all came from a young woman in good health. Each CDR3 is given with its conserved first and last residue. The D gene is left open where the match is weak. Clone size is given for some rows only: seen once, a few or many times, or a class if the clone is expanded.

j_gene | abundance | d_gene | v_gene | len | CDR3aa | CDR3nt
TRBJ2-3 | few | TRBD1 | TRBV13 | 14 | CASSLIQGEDTQYF | TGTGCCAGCAGCTTAATACAGGGGGAAGATACGCAGTATTTT
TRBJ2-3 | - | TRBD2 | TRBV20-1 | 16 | CSAGGLAGLKTDTQYF | TGCAGTGCCGGAGGACTAGCGGGCCTCAAGACAGATACGCAGTATTTT
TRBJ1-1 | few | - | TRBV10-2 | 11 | CASSGASEAFF | TGCGCCAGCAGCGGCGCTTCTGAAGCTTTCTTT
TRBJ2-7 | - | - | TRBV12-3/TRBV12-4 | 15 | CASSRGTYRSYEQYF | TGTGCCAGCAGCCGTGGGACTTACCGCTCCTACGAGCAGTACTTC
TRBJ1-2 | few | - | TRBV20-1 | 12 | CSAPDGQYGYTF | TGCAGTGCTCCGGACGGACAATATGGCTACACCTTC
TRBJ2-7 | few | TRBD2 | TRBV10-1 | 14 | CASSGGLAGYEQYF | TGCGCCAGCAGTGGGGGACTAGCGGGGTACGAGCAGTACTTC
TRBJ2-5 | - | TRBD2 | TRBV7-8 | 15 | CASSNPGGGQETQYF | TGTGCCAGCAGCAACCCCGGCGGGGGGCAAGAGACCCAGTACTTC
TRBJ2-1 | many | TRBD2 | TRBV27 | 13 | CASRDYLYNEQFF | TGTGCTTCGCGGGACTATCTATACAATGAGCAGTTCTTC
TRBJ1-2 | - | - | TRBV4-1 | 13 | CASSQGSGYGYTF | TGCGCCAGCAGCCAAGGATCGGGGTATGGCTACACCTTC
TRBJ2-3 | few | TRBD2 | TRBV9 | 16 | CASSARLAGVTDTQYF | TGTGCCAGCAGCGCCAGACTAGCGGGGGTCACAGATACGCAGTATTTT
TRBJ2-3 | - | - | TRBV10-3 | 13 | CAIRGQGTDTQYF | TGTGCCATCAGAGGACAAGGCACAGATACGCAGTATTTT
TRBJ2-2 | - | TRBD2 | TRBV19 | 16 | CASSIHTSGNTGELFF | TGTGCCAGTAGTATACATACTAGCGGGAACACCGGGGAGCTGTTTTTT
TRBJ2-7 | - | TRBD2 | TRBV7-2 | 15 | CASSPTPSGRDEQYF | TGTGCCAGCAGCCCCACCCCCAGCGGGAGGGACGAGCAGTACTTC
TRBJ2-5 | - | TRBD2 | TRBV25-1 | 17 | CASSSSIVRGGQETQYF | TGTGCCAGCAGTTCGAGTATCGTGCGGGGGGGCCAAGAGACCCAGTACTTC
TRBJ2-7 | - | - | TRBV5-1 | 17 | CASSFGRGYQDHREQYF | TGCGCCAGCAGTTTCGGACGAGGGTACCAAGACCATAGGGAGCAGTACTTC
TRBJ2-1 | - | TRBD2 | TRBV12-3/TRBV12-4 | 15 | CASSAEREGHDEQFF | TGTGCCAGCAGCGCCGAGCGGGAGGGCCATGATGAGCAGTTCTTC
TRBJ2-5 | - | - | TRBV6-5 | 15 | CASSYGTGFQETQYF | TGTGCCAGCAGTTACGGCACAGGGTTCCAAGAGACCCAGTACTTC
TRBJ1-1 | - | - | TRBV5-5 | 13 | CASATVTINEAFF | TGTGCCAGCGCGACGGTCACCATTAATGAAGCTTTCTTT
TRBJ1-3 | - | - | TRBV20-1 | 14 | CSARGGASGNTIYF | TGCAGTGCTAGAGGGGGGGCTTCTGGAAACACCATATATTTT
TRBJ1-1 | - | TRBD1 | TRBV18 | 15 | CASSPNGQVNTEAFF | TGTGCCAGCTCACCTAACGGACAGGTGAACACTGAAGCTTTCTTT
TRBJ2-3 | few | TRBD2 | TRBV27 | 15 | CASSPLRGSTDTQYF | TGTGCCAGCAGTCCCCTGCGGGGGTCCACAGATACGCAGTATTTT
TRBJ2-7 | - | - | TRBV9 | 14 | CASSVASLEGEQYF | TGTGCCAGCAGCGTAGCGTCCCTCGAAGGCGAGCAGTACTTC
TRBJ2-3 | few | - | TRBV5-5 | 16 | CASSLVPGQDTDTQYF | TGTGCCAGCAGCTTGGTCCCGGGACAAGACACAGATACGCAGTATTTT
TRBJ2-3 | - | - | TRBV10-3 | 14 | CAISGPGDTDTQYF | TGTGCCATCAGTGGGCCGGGGGACACAGATACGCAGTATTTT
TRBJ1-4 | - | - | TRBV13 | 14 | CASSLGEAGEKLFF | TGTGCCAGCAGCTTAGGGGAGGCTGGCGAAAAACTGTTTTTT
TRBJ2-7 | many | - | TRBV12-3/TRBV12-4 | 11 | CASREGGEQYF | TGTGCCAGCCGCGAAGGGGGCGAGCAGTACTTC
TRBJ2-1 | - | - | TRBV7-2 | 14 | CASSLRTNYNEQFF | TGTGCCAGCAGCTTAAGGACTAACTACAATGAGCAGTTCTTC
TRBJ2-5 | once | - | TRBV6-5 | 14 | CASSYNPARETQYF | TGTGCCAGCAGTTATAACCCCGCCCGAGAGACCCAGTACTTC
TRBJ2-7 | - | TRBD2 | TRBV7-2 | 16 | CASSSRWTSGPYEQYF | TGTGCCAGCAGCTCCCGATGGACTAGCGGGCCGTACGAGCAGTACTTC
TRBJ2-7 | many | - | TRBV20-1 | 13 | CSAREGGSYEQYF | TGCAGTGCTAGAGAAGGCGGCTCCTACGAGCAGTACTTC
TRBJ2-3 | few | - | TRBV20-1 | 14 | CSAPGSGITDTQYF | TGCAGTGCTCCCGGGTCAGGTATCACAGATACGCAGTATTTT
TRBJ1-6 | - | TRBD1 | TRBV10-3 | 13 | CATTGTDNSPLHF | TGTGCCACCACCGGGACAGATAATTCACCCCTCCACTTT
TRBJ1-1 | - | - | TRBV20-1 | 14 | CSATRGGPSTEAFF | TGCAGTGCCACACGGGGGGGGCCTAGCACTGAAGCTTTCTTT
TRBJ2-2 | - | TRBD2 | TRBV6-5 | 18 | CASSYMLAGGTNTGELFF | TGTGCCAGCAGTTACATGTTAGCGGGGGGTACGAACACCGGGGAGCTGTTTTTT
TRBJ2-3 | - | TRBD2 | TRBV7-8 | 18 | CASSSGLAGGGLGVGQYF | TGTGCCAGCAGCTCGGGACTAGCGGGAGGAGGGTTAGGAGTGGGGCAGTATTTT
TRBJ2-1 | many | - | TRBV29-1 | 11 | CSVGFLNEQFF | TGCAGCGTTGGGTTCCTCAATGAGCAGTTCTTC
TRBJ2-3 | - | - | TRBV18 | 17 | CASSRNTRQASTDTQYF | TGTGCCAGCTCAAGGAATACCCGACAGGCTAGCACAGATACGCAGTATTTT
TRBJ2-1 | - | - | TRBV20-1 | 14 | CSANNRDTYNEQFF | TGCAGTGCTAATAACAGGGATACCTACAATGAGCAGTTCTTC
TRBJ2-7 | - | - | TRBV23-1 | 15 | CASSHGVSLSYEQYF | TGCGCCAGCAGTCATGGAGTTTCTTTGTCCTACGAGCAGTACTTC
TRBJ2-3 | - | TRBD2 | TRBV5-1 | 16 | CASSLVASGVADTQYF | TGCGCCAGCAGCTTGGTTGCTAGCGGGGTGGCAGATACGCAGTATTTT
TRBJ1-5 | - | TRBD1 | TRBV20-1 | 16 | CSAADSTGSVGQPQHF | TGCAGTGCTGCCGACTCGACAGGGTCGGTTGGTCAGCCCCAGCATTTT
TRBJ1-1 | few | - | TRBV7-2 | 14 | CASSLAGPATEAFF | TGTGCCAGCAGCTTAGCTGGGCCGGCCACTGAAGCTTTCTTT